The rows below give T cell receptor beta chains drawn from one sample of a study of blood T cell repertoires in COVID-19. Sequenced by immunoSEQ multiplex PCR; TCRdb stores in-frame clones only, minus some. This sample has 25,000 to 30,000 clones, with approximately 90% found just once. Input material: peripheral blood. The receptors come from a man between 60 and 75 years old with acute or convalescent COVID-19. Each CDR3 is given with its conserved first and last residue. The D gene is left open where the match is weak. Size tells how often a clone was seen (once, few, many) or the class of an expanded clone, and some rows leave it out.

clone_size: once
d_call: TRBD1
v_call: TRBV13
j_call: TRBJ1-2
cdr3_nt: TGTGCCAGCAGCACGGGGACAGGGGGAGGTGGCTACACCTTC
cdr3_aa: CASSTGTGGGGYTF

clone_size: .
d_call: .
v_call: TRBV5-1
j_call: TRBJ1-1
cdr3_nt: TGCGCCAGCAGCTTGGTTCCAGACTCAAACACTGAAGCTTTCTTT
cdr3_aa: CASSLVPDSNTEAFF

clone_size: .
d_call: .
v_call: TRBV10-3
j_call: TRBJ1-1
cdr3_nt: TGTGCCATCAGTGGACCCTCGACAGGTCTGAACACTGAAGCTTTCTTT
cdr3_aa: CAISGPSTGLNTEAFF

clone_size: .
d_call: .
v_call: TRBV5-1
j_call: TRBJ2-3
cdr3_nt: TGCGCCAGCAGCTTCGGGAGTCAAAACAACCGCTACACAGATACGCAGTATTTT
cdr3_aa: CASSFGSQNNRYTDTQYF

clone_size: once
d_call: .
v_call: TRBV27
j_call: TRBJ1-1
cdr3_nt: TGTGCCAGCGTAGGAGCGAACACTGAAGCTTTCTTT
cdr3_aa: CASVGANTEAFF

clone_size: .
d_call: .
v_call: TRBV6-5
j_call: TRBJ2-7
cdr3_nt: TGTGCCACAGGGGCGTTGCTAGCCTACGAGCAGTACTTC
cdr3_aa: CATGALLAYEQYF

clone_size: .
d_call: .
v_call: TRBV5-6
j_call: TRBJ1-3
cdr3_nt: TGTGCCAGCAGCTTGTGGGGGCTCTCTGGAAACACCATATATTTT
cdr3_aa: CASSLWGLSGNTIYF

clone_size: .
d_call: .
v_call: TRBV5-1
j_call: TRBJ2-3
cdr3_nt: TGCGCCAGCGGCGGCGGGGCCAGCTCAATCACAGATACGCAGTATTTT
cdr3_aa: CASGGGASSITDTQYF

clone_size: .
d_call: TRBD1
v_call: TRBV19
j_call: TRBJ1-4
cdr3_nt: TGTGCCAGTAGGACAGGGCCACCCCGTGAAAAACTGTTTTTT
cdr3_aa: CASRTGPPREKLFF

clone_size: .
d_call: .
v_call: TRBV29-1
j_call: TRBJ2-1
cdr3_nt: TGCACCGTACCCTACAGGGAGAAGGGCGGTAGGTCCTACAATGAGCAGTTCTTC
cdr3_aa: CTVPYREKGGRSYNEQFF

clone_size: .
d_call: TRBD2
v_call: TRBV4-2
j_call: TRBJ2-7
cdr3_nt: TGTGCCAGCAGCCAAGACCTTAGCGGGAGCTCCTACGAGCAGTACTTC
cdr3_aa: CASSQDLSGSSYEQYF

clone_size: .
d_call: TRBD2
v_call: TRBV19
j_call: TRBJ2-2
cdr3_nt: TGTGCCAGTAGGCTACCCGCGGGACTAGCGGGGGGGCGTGGCGGGGAGCTGTTTTTT
cdr3_aa: CASRLPAGLAGGRGGELFF

clone_size: .
d_call: TRBD1
v_call: TRBV11-3
j_call: TRBJ1-1
cdr3_nt: TGTGCCAGCAGCTTAGAACAGGGGTTGAACACTGAAGCTTTCTTT
cdr3_aa: CASSLEQGLNTEAFF

clone_size: .
d_call: TRBD1
v_call: TRBV9
j_call: TRBJ2-6
cdr3_nt: TGTGCCAGCAGCGATCCCGGGACAGGGACTGGGGCCAACGTCCTGACTTTC
cdr3_aa: CASSDPGTGTGANVLTF